These 9 T cell receptor beta chains were sequenced from one sample in a study of regulatory T cells in long-lasting Graves disease. Combining iRepertoire HTBI primers with Arm-PCR of CDR3 regions, the authors built TCR beta libraries. TCRdb re-called the multiplex PCR reads through MiXCR, storing one row per CDR3 protein. The table records around 400,000 distinct CDR3 sequences, roughly 15% of them present only once. Time point indicated: newly diagnosed GD, antithyroid drugs for less than 3 months. Preparation of the TCR library used RNA extracted from PBMCs. This sample also appeared in a second study, on T cells in Graves' hyperthyroidism and ophthalmopathy.

Source: peripheral blood mononuclear cells (PBMCs), taken at new diagnosis, from a patient treated with antithyroid drugs. These receptors were obtained from a woman in her thirties or forties with Graves disease.

This clonotype was seen only a few times. The chain has TRBV11-3 and TRBJ1-3; the D gene is possibly TRBD1 (5 bases). Germline loops: CDR1 SGHNT, CDR2 YENEEA. Trimming shortened V by 0 bases and J by 2 bases, and 11 bases separated the two germline ends. The CDR3 length is 16 residues. DNA of the CDR3: TGTGCCAGCAGCTTAGAGAGGGGAGAAACTGGAAACACCATATATTTT. This encodes CASSLERGETGNTIYF.

This clonotype was seen more than once but under ten times. The chain combines TRBV19 with TRBJ2-7, with D perhaps matching TRBD2 (6 bases). The CDR3 sequence is 15 residues long. V lost 3 bases and J 3 bases, leaving 15 bases between the germline ends. CDR1 is LNHDA, CDR2 SQIVND, per germline (reference sequence). In DNA, the CDR3 is TGTGCCAGTAGTATCTTCGCTGGTAGCGGCTACGAGCAGTACTTC. It codes for CASSIFAGSGYEQYF.

This clonotype was found many times. The genes are TRBV4-3 and TRBJ1-4; D perhaps matches TRBD1 (5 bases). Per the germline V gene, CDR1 is LGHNA and CDR2 is YSLEER. There are 15 residues in the CDR3. V shed 0 bases and J shed 7 bases, with 12 bases lying between them. CDR3 region: CASSQDAGDGEKLFF. The CDR3 coding sequence is TGCGCCAGCAGCCAAGATGCCGGGGACGGTGAAAAACTGTTTTTT.

This clonotype was observed at least ten times. The rearrangement joins TRBV12-3 or TRBV12-4 to TRBJ2-1; D is uncertain. This CDR3 spans 13 amino acids. V shed 7 bases and J shed 4 bases, with 11 bases lying between them. The CDR3 loop reads CASTTDRYNEQFF. For the CDR3, the DNA is TGTGCCAGCACTACAGACCGTTACAATGAGCAGTTCTTC.

The sample holds a few counts of this clonotype. Germline and junction disagree at one end, which may indicate a read error. J is TRBJ2-1 and V is TRBV6-1, with 7 nucleotides matching TRBD2. This CDR3 has 15 amino acids. CDR1 and CDR2 from the germline V gene are MNHNS and SASEGT. CDR3 sequence reads: CASSPSGTRGNEQSF. CDR3 DNA sequence: TGTGCCAGCAGTCCTAGCGGCACACGGGGCAATGAGCAGTCCTTC.

Comment on this clonotype: Possible read error: a much larger clone is one base away. The chain carries TRBV19 and TRBJ1-4; 7 bases are a match to TRBD1. The CDR3 contains 14 residues. Trimming at V came to 4 bases and at J to 9 bases, leaving 8 bases not matched to a gene. Germline CDR1 LNHDA, CDR2 SQIVND (reference sequence). CDR3 loop: CASSNRDSNQKLFF. CDR3 nucleotide sequence: TGTGCCAGTAGTAACCGGGACAGCAATCAAAAACTGTTTTTT.

About this clonotype itself: Since no conserved phenylalanine or tryptophan closes the CDR3, a read error is the likely cause. The chain recombines TRBV9 with TRBJ2-3, with 13 bases that match TRBD2. The CDR3 runs to 15 residues. Trimming cost V 4 bases and J 4 bases; bases outside gene matches: 3. Germline V gene data show CDR1 as SGDLS and CDR2 as YYNGEE. The CDR3 DNA reads as TGTGCCAGCAGCCGGACTAGCGGGAGTGCAGATACGCAGTATCTT. Amino acids: CASSRTSGSADTQYL.

The chain carries TRBV10-1 and TRBJ2-2; D is undetermined. V was pared by 3 bases and J by 2 bases, with 13 bases between. CDR1 is WNHNN and CDR2 is SYGVQD in the germline V gene (reference sequence). The CDR3 sequence is 16 residues long. The CDR3 DNA is TGCGCCAGCAGTGATTCGAGTCCGAAAAACACCGGGGAGCTGTTTTTT. Its protein product is CASSDSSPKNTGELFF.

This clonotype was observed at least ten times. The rearrangement joins TRBV7-2 to TRBJ2-7; D is perhaps TRBD1 (5 bases). V was cut by 1 base and J by 5 bases, with 12 bases left in between. From germline, CDR1 is SGHTA and CDR2 FQGNSA. This CDR3 has 14 residues. For the CDR3, the DNA is TGTGCCAGCAGCTTAGTGGACCAGGGCAACGAGCAGTACTTC. Translation: CASSLVDQGNEQYF.